What follows are 27 T cell receptor beta chains derived from one specimen sequenced in a study of blood T cell repertoires in COVID-19 (dated by TCRdb to the early 2020s). Library preparation employed the immunoSEQ multiplex PCR assay. TCRdb retrieved this table from immuneACCESS and kept in-frame rearrangements only. Not all clones are present; in checked studies, unresolved V genes account for under half, and no reason is known for the remainder. The sample table records fewer than 120,000 clones; approximately 67% of these occur just once. In total, the top ten clones hold under 10% of the sample. The sample was peripheral blood. These receptors came from a woman in her sixties with acute or convalescent COVID-19.

The chain uses TRBV5-4 and TRBJ1-4; tentatively, D is TRBD1 (5 bases). Trimming cost V 0 bases and J 4 bases, with 10 bases left between them. The CDR3 is made up of 15 amino acids. The germline gives CDR1 SGHNT, CDR2 YYREEE (reference sequence). CDR3 sequence (DNA): TGTGCCAGCAGCTTGGCGGGCAGGGATAATGAAAAACTGTTTTTT. Translation: CASSLAGRDNEKLFF.

J is TRBJ2-5 and V is TRBV2; a possible D gene is TRBD1 (5 bases). Per the germline V gene, CDR1 is SNHLY and CDR2 is FYNNEI. V lost 7 bases, J lost 2 bases, and 14 bases lay in between. The CDR3 is 14 residues long. CDR3: CASTKDRSQETQYF. Here the CDR3 DNA reads TGTGCCAGCACCAAAGACAGAAGTCAAGAGACCCAGTACTTC.

This clone was detected only once. V gene TRBV9 combines with J gene TRBJ2-2; 11 bases fit TRBD2. This CDR3 contains 17 residues. J gave up 4 bases and V 0 bases, and 5 bases lay outside the gene matches. Germline CDR1 is SGDLS and CDR2 is YYNGEE. In DNA, the CDR3 is TGTGCCAGCAGCGTAGGTCTAGCGGGGGGAGTCACCGGGGAGCTGTTTTTT. Protein product: CASSVGLAGGVTGELFF.

The chain has TRBV9 and TRBJ2-2; the D gene is possibly TRBD1 (5 bases). Deletions cut 5 bases from V and 0 bases from J, with 11 bases between. Germline assignment: CDR1 SGDLS and CDR2 YYNGEE. CDR3 size: 15 residues. This CDR3 reads CASRAQGANTGELFF. CDR3 nucleotides: TGTGCCAGCAGAGCCCAAGGGGCGAACACCGGGGAGCTGTTTTTT.

The V gene is TRBV12-3 or TRBV12-4, the J gene TRBJ1-3; D is unclear. The CDR3 extends over 12 amino acids. Trimming stripped 3 bases from V and 4 bases from J, with 4 bases between. The CDR3 loop is CASSLQGNTIYF. The DNA for the CDR3 is TGTGCCAGCAGTTTGCAGGGAAACACCATATATTTT.

The CDR3 coding sequence is TGTGCCAGCAGCCAAGGGCAGCGCTACGGCGGCTATGGCTACACCTTC. Translated, it gives CASSQGQRYGGYGYTF. This chain links TRBV3-1 (or the pseudogene TRBV3-2) with TRBJ1-2; D is uncertain. Trimming removed 1 base from V and 4 bases from J, with 16 bases in between. Germline lookup yields CDR1 LGHDT and CDR2 YNNKEL (reference sequence). The CDR3 is 16 amino acids.

The chain combines TRBV6-2 or TRBV6-3 with TRBJ1-4; maybe TRBD1 (5 bases). Germline lookup yields CDR1 MNHEY and CDR2 SVGEGT. Trimming stripped 2 bases from V and 7 bases from J, with 11 bases between. CDR3 length: 14 amino acids. In nucleotides, the CDR3 is TGTGCCAGCAGTTACACAGGAAGATTTGAAAAACTGTTTTTT. As protein: CASSYTGRFEKLFF.

This clone has more than one count but fewer than ten. V usage is TRBV19 and J usage is TRBJ2-1; 7 bases line up with TRBD1. The germline gives CDR1 LNHDA, CDR2 SQIVND (reference sequence). This CDR3 contains 15 residues. With 7 bases clipped from V and 5 bases from J, the junction kept 11 bases outside the gene matches. For the CDR3, the DNA is TGTGCCAGTATGGGACCGGGACAGAATCACAATGAGCAGTTCTTC. This sequence encodes CASMGPGQNHNEQFF.

This chain links TRBV19 with TRBJ2-7; a possible D gene is TRBD1 (6 bases). V dropped 4 bases and J dropped 2 bases, with 21 bases sitting between them. The CDR3 runs to 17 residues. Germline V gene lookup returns CDR1 LNHDA and CDR2 SQIVND (reference sequence). The chain's CDR3 is CASSTQGTGPRTYEQYF. In DNA form, the CDR3 reads TGTGCCAGTAGTACCCAGGGGACGGGACCCCGTACCTACGAGCAGTACTTC.

V usage is TRBV4-1 and J usage is TRBJ1-5; no clear D. V lost 0 bases and J lost 8, with 5 bases in between. The CDR3 is made up of 12 amino acids. Germline values: CDR1 MGHRA, CDR2 YSYEKL. CDR3 region: CASSQDTEPQHF. CDR3 nucleotide sequence: TGCGCCAGCAGCCAAGACACGGAGCCCCAGCATTTT.

This clone has only a few counts. The gene calls are TRBV7-3 and TRBJ2-7, with D hard to call. The CDR3 runs to 14 residues. Trimming took off 5 bases at V and 2 bases at J, with 13 bases between the two ends. Germline V gene sequence: CDR1 SGHTA, CDR2 FQGTGA. CDR3 residues: CASSPLGGTYEQYF. In nucleotides, the CDR3 is TGTGCCAGCAGCCCCTTAGGCGGAACCTACGAGCAGTACTTC.

J is TRBJ2-7 and V is TRBV5-5; D is possibly TRBD1 (6 bases). CDR1 and CDR2 from the germline V gene are SGHKS and YYEKEE (reference sequence). Trimming took off 4 bases at V and 4 bases at J, with 9 bases between the two ends. The CDR3 is 12 residues long. CDR3 nucleotides: TGTGCCAGCAGCGATACAGGGTACGAGCAGTACTTC. Protein product: CASSDTGYEQYF.

The chain is built from TRBV5-6 and TRBJ2-5; 7 bases map to TRBD1. The germline V gene has CDR1 SGHDT and CDR2 YYEEEE. This CDR3 has 15 amino acids. V shed 0 bases and J 2 bases; nucleotides not matched to a gene: 4. CDR3 amino acids: CASSLATGQQETQYF. Here the CDR3 DNA reads TGTGCCAGCAGCTTGGCGACAGGGCAACAAGAGACCCAGTACTTC.

With respect to this clone: The junction shows a germline mismatch at one end, possibly a read error. The chain is built from TRBV11-1 and TRBJ2-5, with 8 bases aligning to TRBD2. The CDR3 is 15 residues long. Germline V CDR1 and CDR2: SGHAT, FQDESV (reference sequence). This CDR3 is CASRLDGLARETQYF. The CDR3 nucleotides are TGTGCCAGCAGATTAGATGGACTAGCTCGAGAGACCCAGTACTTC.

V gene TRBV9 combines with J gene TRBJ2-5; a possible D gene is TRBD2 (7 bases). The CDR3 has 16 residues. Trimming stripped 0 bases from V and 0 bases from J, with 12 bases between. Germline V gene data show CDR1 as SGDLS and CDR2 as YYNGEE. CDR3 in amino acids: CASSVAEGGYQETQYF. CDR3 sequence (DNA): TGTGCCAGCAGCGTAGCGGAGGGGGGGTACCAAGAGACCCAGTACTTC.

This clone appeared once. The sample has other DNA sequences that encode this CDR3 too. The chain recombines TRBV7-2 with TRBJ1-2; 7 nucleotides agree with TRBD1. After removal of 0 bases from V and 6 bases from J, the junction contained 4 bases not matched to a gene. From germline, CDR1 is SGHTA and CDR2 FQGNSA. CDR3 length equals 14 residues. The chain's CDR3 is CASSLARGRDGYTF. For the CDR3, the DNA is TGTGCCAGCAGCTTAGCGAGGGGGCGGGATGGCTACACCTTC. The variable domain in full, completed from reference TRBV7-2 and TRBJ1-2, reads GAGVSQSPSNKVTEKGKDVELRCDPISGHTALYWYRQSLGQGLEFLIYFQGNSAPDKSGLPSDRFSAERTGGSVSTLTIQRTQQEDSAVYLCASSLARGRDGYTFGSGTRLTVV.

This clone was detected only once. This chain connects TRBV9 to TRBJ2-7; 7 positions match TRBD1. The CDR3 consists of 15 residues. The V gene end was trimmed by 4 bases and the J gene end by 0 bases; junction bases not matched to a gene: 7. Per germline, CDR1 SGDLS and CDR2 YYNGEE. CDR3 sequence reads: CASSPGTASSYEQYF. The DNA for the CDR3 is TGTGCCAGCAGCCCCGGGACAGCCTCCTCCTACGAGCAGTACTTC.

The chain couples TRBV18 to TRBJ1-5; D unresolved. This CDR3 contains 13 residues. In germline, CDR1 is KGHSH, CDR2 LQKENI. V lost 3 bases to trimming and J lost 4 bases, with 7 bases between them. CDR3 residues: CASSPSSNQPQHF. The CDR3 bases are TGTGCCAGCTCACCGTCCAGTAATCAGCCCCAGCATTTT.

The chain has TRBV5-5 and TRBJ1-1; D may be TRBD1 (5 bases). This CDR3 has 12 residues. Trimming pared 5 bases from V and 9 bases from J, leaving 14 bases between. Per the germline V gene, CDR1 is SGHKS and CDR2 is YYEKEE (reference sequence). CDR3 DNA sequence: TGTGCCAGCAGTATGACAGAGCTCCAAGCTTTCTTT. Protein product: CASSMTELQAFF.

This clone came up a few times. The V and J genes are TRBV3-1 (or the pseudogene TRBV3-2) and TRBJ2-3, with D perhaps TRBD2 (6 bases). The CDR3 consists of 15 residues. Germline CDR1 LGHDT, CDR2 YNNKEL (reference sequence). V was clipped by 4 bases and J by 0 bases, with 11 bases between them. The CDR3 DNA is TGTGCCAGCAGCCCGACGGGGACTAGCACAGATACGCAGTATTTT. Translating gives CASSPTGTSTDTQYF.

The CDR3 sequence is CASSFDRDEAFF. CDR3 nucleotides: TGTGCCAGCAGCTTCGACAGGGACGAAGCTTTCTTT. The gene calls are TRBV7-9 and TRBJ1-1; TRBD1 agrees at 7 bases. Germline V gene lookup returns CDR1 SEHNR and CDR2 FQNEAQ (reference sequence). The CDR3 sequence is 12 residues long. With 3 bases clipped from V and 8 bases from J, the junction kept 3 bases outside the gene matches.

The V call is TRBV7-8, the J call TRBJ1-2, with unresolved D. CDR3 length equals 12 residues. Germline CDR1 is SGHVS and CDR2 is FQNEAQ. V shed 4 bases and J shed 1 base, with 4 bases lying between them. The CDR3 spells CASSSNNYGYTF. The CDR3 coding sequence is TGTGCCAGCAGCTCCAATAACTATGGCTACACCTTC.

The rearrangement uses TRBV6-4 and TRBJ2-1; possible D gene TRBD2, 6 bases. V lost 6 bases and J lost 0, with 24 bases in between. The CDR3 runs to 19 residues. CDR1 is MRHNA, CDR2 SNTAGT, per germline. The CDR3 DNA follows: TGTGCCAGCAGCCACGATGGGCACAATTGGGGGGACTCCTACAATGAGCAGTTCTTC. Amino acids: CASSHDGHNWGDSYNEQFF.

This chain connects TRBV7-2 to TRBJ1-1; tentatively, D is TRBD1 (5 bases). Trimming took 0 bases from V and 4 from J, leaving 12 bases between them. The CDR3 totals 15 residues. Germline CDR1 reads SGHTA; CDR2 reads FQGNSA. The CDR3 sequence: CASSLAAGRGTEAFF. The CDR3 nucleotides are TGTGCCAGCAGCTTAGCCGCAGGTAGGGGCACTGAAGCTTTCTTT.

The genes are TRBV5-1 and TRBJ2-6, with 11 bases identical to TRBD1. There are 16 residues in the CDR3. Losses at the gene ends were 4 bases for V and 2 bases for J; bases not matched to a gene: 2. From germline, CDR1 is SGHRS and CDR2 YFSETQ. The CDR3 is CASSEGQGAGANVLTF. As DNA, the CDR3 is TGCGCCAGCAGCGAGGGACAGGGGGCTGGGGCCAACGTCCTGACTTTC.

V is TRBV28 and J is TRBJ1-3; 7 positions match TRBD1. Germline CDR1 is MDHEN and CDR2 is SYDVKM. With 5 bases clipped from V and 2 bases from J, the junction kept 6 bases outside the gene matches. The CDR3 runs to 15 residues. CDR3 nucleotide sequence: TGTGCCAGCAGTATACAGGGGTCTCCTGGAAACACCATATATTTT. Translated, it gives CASSIQGSPGNTIYF. The full variable domain, completed using reference TRBV28 and TRBJ1-3, is DVKVTQSSRYLVKRTGEKVFLECVQDMDHENMFWYRQDPGLGLRLIYFSYDVKMKEKGDIPEGYSVSREKKERFSLILESASTNQTSMYLCASSIQGSPGNTIYFGEGSWLTVV.

The chain is built from TRBV5-6 and TRBJ2-2; 8 bases fit TRBD1. The CDR3 loop spans 15 amino acids. Germline trimming cut 3 bases from V and 3 bases from J; bases unmatched to any gene: 4. Germline values: CDR1 SGHDT, CDR2 YYEEEE. The CDR3 spells CASSWGTGYTGELFF. In nucleotides, the CDR3 is TGTGCCAGCAGCTGGGGGACAGGATACACCGGGGAGCTGTTTTTT.